These T cell receptor beta chains were read from a single sample in a study of blood T cell repertoires in COVID-19. Here immunoSEQ multiplex PCR was the method, and the copy in TCRdb shows in-frame clones only, minus some. The sample has 150,000 to 200,000 clones, roughly 77% seen once. Sequenced: peripheral blood. Receptor source: a human donor in a cohort sampled during active COVID-19. CDR3s include the opening cysteine and the closing phenylalanine or tryptophan.

cdr3_length: 15; v_call: TRBV30; cdr3_aa: CAWSVLGSGNEKLFF
cdr3_length: 15; v_call: TRBV6-5; cdr3_aa: CASSYSDREGNTIYF
cdr3_length: 13; v_call: TRBV5-1; cdr3_aa: CASTDSRNTEAFF
cdr3_length: 13; v_call: TRBV30; cdr3_aa: CAWGLGGNTEAFF
cdr3_length: 11; v_call: TRBV27; cdr3_aa: CASRRFGEQYF
cdr3_length: 14; v_call: TRBV12-5; cdr3_aa: CASGPAGGWETQYF
cdr3_length: 16; v_call: TRBV5-1; cdr3_aa: CASSSSGQGAADTQYF
cdr3_length: 11; v_call: TRBV5-4; cdr3_aa: CASSSTYEQYF
cdr3_length: 14; v_call: TRBV2; cdr3_aa: CASSEALEGYGYTF
cdr3_length: 13; v_call: TRBV30; cdr3_aa: CAWGLAGADTQYF
cdr3_length: 16; v_call: TRBV5-1; cdr3_aa: CASRLGQELRGEGYTF
cdr3_length: 14; v_call: TRBV6-6; cdr3_aa: CASSLTGYNQPQHF
cdr3_length: 15; v_call: TRBV6-4; cdr3_aa: CASSDWGVGNQPQHF
cdr3_length: 13; v_call: TRBV4-3; cdr3_aa: CASSQDIPDTQYF
cdr3_length: 16; v_call: TRBV9; cdr3_aa: CASSVGTSASYNEQFF
cdr3_length: 15; v_call: TRBV7-9; cdr3_aa: CASSPRYREGTEAFF
cdr3_length: 15; v_call: TRBV7-9; cdr3_aa: CASSLGGQGGQPQHF
cdr3_length: 13; v_call: TRBV12-3/TRBV12-4; cdr3_aa: CASSYGDRGKLFF
cdr3_length: 15; v_call: TRBV19; cdr3_aa: CATLGGPGLNQPQHF
cdr3_length: 13; v_call: TRBV19; cdr3_aa: CASSPRDTDEAFF
cdr3_length: 13; v_call: TRBV7-2; cdr3_aa: CASRGQTNYGYTF
cdr3_length: 16; v_call: TRBV28; cdr3_aa: CASSSSGTGREAEQYF
cdr3_length: 12; v_call: TRBV6-5; cdr3_aa: CASTDSYQPQHF
cdr3_length: 17; v_call: TRBV7-8; cdr3_aa: CASTSRDRVDSGNTIYF
cdr3_length: 15; v_call: TRBV7-2; cdr3_aa: CASSYNTGGNYEQYF
cdr3_length: 15; v_call: TRBV5-4; cdr3_aa: CASSLKSGSGDGYTF
cdr3_length: 13; v_call: TRBV9; cdr3_aa: CASSKQGSGELFF
cdr3_length: 13; v_call: TRBV29-1; cdr3_aa: CSVEMDSVNEQYF
cdr3_length: 15; v_call: TRBV18; cdr3_aa: CASSPQRQGSTEAFF
cdr3_length: 17; v_call: TRBV2; cdr3_aa: CASSRPPGSPRGHEQYF
cdr3_length: 15; v_call: TRBV5-6; cdr3_aa: CASRDGTSGSYEQYF
cdr3_length: 15; v_call: TRBV7-9; cdr3_aa: CASSQLAGAGNEQFF
cdr3_length: 18; v_call: TRBV7-9; cdr3_aa: CASSPSWGRAATNEKLFF
cdr3_length: 15; v_call: TRBV5-1; cdr3_aa: CASSLVGGSSYEQYF
cdr3_length: 15; v_call: TRBV2; cdr3_aa: CASTLTLAGWGEQYF
cdr3_length: 18; v_call: TRBV27; cdr3_aa: CASSPYLASGSITGELFF